This T cell receptor beta chain was sequenced in a study of blood T cell repertoires in COVID-19. As for the study in general: Sample material is recorded as cDNA or gDNA derived from T cells, B-cell-depleted T cells, or PBMCs.

V lost 7 bases and J lost 1; bases outside the gene matches: 6. Per germline, CDR1 SGHAT and CDR2 FQNNGV. The CDR3 loop spans 16 amino acids. Residents of around 24 US areas, aged about 18 to 89 years, made up the participants. Allocation to cohorts depended on clinical history reported by the participants. Sequencing used immunoSEQ multiplex PCR; TCRdb keeps in-frame clones, though not all of them. The sample lists 200,000 to 300,000 clones; roughly 87% were seen once. This rearrangement joins TRBV11-2 to TRBJ1-4, with 10 bases lining up with TRBD1. The TCR was taken from a woman in her 30s with acute COVID-19. Material for sequencing was PBMCs or T cells enriched from blood (not recorded which). The CDR3 nucleotides read TGTGCCAGCACCCTAGGACAGGGGGAAACTAATGAAAAACTGTTTTTT. Translating gives CASTLGQGETNEKLFF.